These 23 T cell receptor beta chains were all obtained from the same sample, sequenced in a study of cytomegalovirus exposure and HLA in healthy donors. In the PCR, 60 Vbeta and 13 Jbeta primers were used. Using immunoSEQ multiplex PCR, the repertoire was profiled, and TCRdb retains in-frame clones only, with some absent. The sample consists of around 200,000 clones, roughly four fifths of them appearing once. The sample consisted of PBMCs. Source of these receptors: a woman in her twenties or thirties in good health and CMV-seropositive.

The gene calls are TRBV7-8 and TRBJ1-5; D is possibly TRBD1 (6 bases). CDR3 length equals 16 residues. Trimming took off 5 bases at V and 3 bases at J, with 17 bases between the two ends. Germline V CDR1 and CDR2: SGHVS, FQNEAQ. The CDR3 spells CASSQSGGRSNQPQHF. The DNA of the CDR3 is TGTGCCAGCAGCCAATCCGGGGGGCGATCCAATCAGCCCCAGCATTTT. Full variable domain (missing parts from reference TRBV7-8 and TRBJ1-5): GAGVSQSPRYKVAKRGQDVALRCDPISGHVSLFWYQQALGQGPEFLTYFQNEAQLDKSGLPSDRFFAERPEGSVSTLKIQRTQQEDSAVYLCASSQSGGRSNQPQHFGDGTRLSIL.

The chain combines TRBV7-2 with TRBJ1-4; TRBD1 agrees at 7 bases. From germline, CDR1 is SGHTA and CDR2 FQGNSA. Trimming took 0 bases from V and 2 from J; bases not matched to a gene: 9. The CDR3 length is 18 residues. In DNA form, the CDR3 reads TGTGCCAGCAGCTTAGCGAACAGGGGATATGTTACTAATGAAAAACTGTTTTTT. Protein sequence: CASSLANRGYVTNEKLFF. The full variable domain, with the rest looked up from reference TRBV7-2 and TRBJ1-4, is GAGVSQSPSNKVTEKGKDVELRCDPISGHTALYWYRQSLGQGLEFLIYFQGNSAPDKSGLPSDRFSAERTGGSVSTLTIQRTQQEDSAVYLCASSLANRGYVTNEKLFFGSGTQLSVL.

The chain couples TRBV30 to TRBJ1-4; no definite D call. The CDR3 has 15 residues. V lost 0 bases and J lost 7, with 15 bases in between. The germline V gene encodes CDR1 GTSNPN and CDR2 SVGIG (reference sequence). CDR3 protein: CAWSVTRREAEKLFF. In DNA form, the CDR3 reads TGTGCCTGGAGTGTAACCCGCCGTGAGGCTGAAAAACTGTTTTTT.

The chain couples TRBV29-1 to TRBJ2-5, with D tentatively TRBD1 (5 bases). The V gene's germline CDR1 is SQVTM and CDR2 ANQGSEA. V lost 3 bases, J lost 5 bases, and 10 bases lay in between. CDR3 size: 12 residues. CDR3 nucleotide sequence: TGCAGCGTTGATCTGGGGCGGGAGACCCAGTACTTC. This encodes CSVDLGRETQYF.

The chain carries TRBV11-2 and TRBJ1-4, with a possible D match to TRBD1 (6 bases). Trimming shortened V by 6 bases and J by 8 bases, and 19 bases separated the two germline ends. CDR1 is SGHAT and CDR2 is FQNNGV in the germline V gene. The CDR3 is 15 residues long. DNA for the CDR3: TGTGCCAGCAGACATTTAGCGGGGGGCTACGAAAAACTGTTTTTT. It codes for CASRHLAGGYEKLFF.

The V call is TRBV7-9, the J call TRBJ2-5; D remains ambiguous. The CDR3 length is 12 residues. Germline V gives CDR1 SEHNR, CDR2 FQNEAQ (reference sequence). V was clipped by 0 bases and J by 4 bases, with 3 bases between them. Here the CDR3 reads CASSLARETQYF. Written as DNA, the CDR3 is TGTGCCAGCAGCTTAGCGAGAGAGACCCAGTACTTC.

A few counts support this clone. DNA for the CDR3: TGTGCCAGCAGCCCCCGGGGACAGGGTTCAAACTATGGCTACACCTTC. This encodes CASSPRGQGSNYGYTF. The rearrangement links TRBV2 to TRBJ1-2; 9 positions match TRBD1. This CDR3 is 16 amino acids long. Germline CDR1 SNHLY, CDR2 FYNNEI. V shed 6 bases and J 2 bases; nucleotides not matched to a gene: 10.

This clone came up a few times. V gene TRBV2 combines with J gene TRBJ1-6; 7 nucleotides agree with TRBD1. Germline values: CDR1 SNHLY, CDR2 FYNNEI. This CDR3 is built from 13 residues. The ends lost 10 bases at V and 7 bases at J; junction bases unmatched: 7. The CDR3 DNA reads TGTGCCACCCTAGGGACAGAGAATTCACCCCTCCACTTT. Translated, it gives CATLGTENSPLHF.

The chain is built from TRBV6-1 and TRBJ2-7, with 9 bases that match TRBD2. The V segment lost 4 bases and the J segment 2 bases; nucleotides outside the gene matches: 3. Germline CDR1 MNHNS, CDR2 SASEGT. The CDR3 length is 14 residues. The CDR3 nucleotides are TGTGCCAGCAGTGTTAGCGGGAGAGCCTACGAGCAGTACTTC. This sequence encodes CASSVSGRAYEQYF.

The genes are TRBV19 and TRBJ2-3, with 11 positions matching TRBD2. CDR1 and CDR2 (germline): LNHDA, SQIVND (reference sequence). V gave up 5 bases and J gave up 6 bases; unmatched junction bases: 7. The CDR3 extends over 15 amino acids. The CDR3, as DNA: TGTGCCAGTAGTCTTAGCGGGGGGGCGATCGATACGCAGTATTTT. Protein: CASSLSGGAIDTQYF. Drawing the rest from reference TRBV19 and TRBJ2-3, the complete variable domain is DGGITQSPKYLFRKEGQNVTLSCEQNLNHDAMYWYRQDPGQGLRLIYYSQIVNDFQKGDIAEGYSVSREKKESFPLTVTSAQKNPTAFYLCASSLSGGAIDTQYFGPGTRLTVL.

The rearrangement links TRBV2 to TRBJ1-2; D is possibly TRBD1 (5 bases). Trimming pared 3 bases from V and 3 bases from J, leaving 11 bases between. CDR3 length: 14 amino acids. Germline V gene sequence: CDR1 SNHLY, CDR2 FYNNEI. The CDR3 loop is CASSDQGFDYGYTF. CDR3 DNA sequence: TGTGCCAGCAGTGACCAGGGTTTTGACTATGGCTACACCTTC.

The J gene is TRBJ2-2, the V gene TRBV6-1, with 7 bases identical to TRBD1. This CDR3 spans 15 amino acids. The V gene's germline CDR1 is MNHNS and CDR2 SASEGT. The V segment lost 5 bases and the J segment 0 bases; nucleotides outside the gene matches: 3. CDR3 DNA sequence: TGTGCCAGCAGTACCGGGACAGCGAACACCGGGGAGCTGTTTTTT. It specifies CASSTGTANTGELFF.

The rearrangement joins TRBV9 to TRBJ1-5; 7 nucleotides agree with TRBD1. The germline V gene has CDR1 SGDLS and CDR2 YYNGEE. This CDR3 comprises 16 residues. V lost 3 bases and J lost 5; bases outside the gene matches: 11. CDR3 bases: TGTGCCAGCAGCGCCCACGCGAGGGGGCTTGATCAGCCCCAGCATTTT. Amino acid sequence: CASSAHARGLDQPQHF.

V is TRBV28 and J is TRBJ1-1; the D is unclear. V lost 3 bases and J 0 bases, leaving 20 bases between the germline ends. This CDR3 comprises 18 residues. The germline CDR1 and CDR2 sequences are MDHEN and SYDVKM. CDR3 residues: CASSFPSRGPAVNTEAFF. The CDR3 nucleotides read TGTGCCAGCAGTTTCCCGAGTCGGGGTCCAGCGGTGAACACTGAAGCTTTCTTT.

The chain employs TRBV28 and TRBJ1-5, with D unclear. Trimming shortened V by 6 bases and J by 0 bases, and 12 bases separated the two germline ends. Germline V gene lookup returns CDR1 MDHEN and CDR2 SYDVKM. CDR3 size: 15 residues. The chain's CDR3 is CASSPGIYSNQPQHF. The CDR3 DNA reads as TGTGCCAGCAGCCCAGGTATCTATAGCAATCAGCCCCAGCATTTT.

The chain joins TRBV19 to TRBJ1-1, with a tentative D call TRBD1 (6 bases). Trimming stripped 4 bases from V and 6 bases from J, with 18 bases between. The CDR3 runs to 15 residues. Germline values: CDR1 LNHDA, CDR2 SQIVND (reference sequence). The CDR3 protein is CASSTLRGGQSEAFF. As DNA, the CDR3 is TGTGCCAGTAGTACCCTACGGGGGGGGCAATCTGAAGCTTTCTTT.

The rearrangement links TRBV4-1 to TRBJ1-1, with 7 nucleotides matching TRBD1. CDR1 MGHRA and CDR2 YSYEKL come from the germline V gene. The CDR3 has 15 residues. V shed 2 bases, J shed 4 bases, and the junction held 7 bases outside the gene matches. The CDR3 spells CASSQPDRAVTEAFF. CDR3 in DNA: TGCGCCAGCAGCCAACCCGACAGGGCGGTCACTGAAGCTTTCTTT.

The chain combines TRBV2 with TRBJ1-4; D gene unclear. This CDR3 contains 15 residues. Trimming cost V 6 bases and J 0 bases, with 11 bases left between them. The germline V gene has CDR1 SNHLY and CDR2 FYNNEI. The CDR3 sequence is CASRAEVATNEKLFF. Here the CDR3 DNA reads TGTGCCAGCAGAGCAGAGGTTGCAACTAATGAAAAACTGTTTTTT.

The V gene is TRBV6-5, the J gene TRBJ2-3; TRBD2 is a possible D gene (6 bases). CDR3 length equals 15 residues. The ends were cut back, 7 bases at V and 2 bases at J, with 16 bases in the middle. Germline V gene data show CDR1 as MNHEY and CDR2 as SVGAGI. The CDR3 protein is CASNPQGGVTDTQYF. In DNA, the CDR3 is TGTGCCAGCAACCCCCAGGGAGGAGTCACAGATACGCAGTATTTT.

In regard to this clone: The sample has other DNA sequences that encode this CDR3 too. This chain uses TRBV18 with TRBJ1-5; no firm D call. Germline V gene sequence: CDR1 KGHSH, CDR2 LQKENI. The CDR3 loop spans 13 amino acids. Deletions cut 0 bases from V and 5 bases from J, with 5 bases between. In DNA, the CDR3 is TGTGCCAGCTCACCACCCGGTGATCAGCCCCAGCATTTT. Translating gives CASSPPGDQPQHF.

CDR3 residues: CASSVGGAYNEQFF. For the CDR3, the DNA is TGTGCCAGCAGTGTCGGGGGGGCCTACAATGAGCAGTTCTTC. The rearrangement uses TRBV5-4 and TRBJ2-1, with 8 bases identical to TRBD2. CDR1 and CDR2 from the germline V gene are SGHNT and YYREEE (reference sequence). J was trimmed by 2 bases and V by 5 bases; bases with no gene match: 3. The CDR3 loop spans 14 amino acids.

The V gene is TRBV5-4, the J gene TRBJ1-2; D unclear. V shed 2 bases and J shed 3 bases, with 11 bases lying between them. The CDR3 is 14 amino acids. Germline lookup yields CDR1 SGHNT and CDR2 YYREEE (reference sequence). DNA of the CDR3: TGTGCCAGCAGCTTTTTCCTCGGGGACTATGGCTACACCTTC. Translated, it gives CASSFFLGDYGYTF.

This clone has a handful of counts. This chain's CDR3 is CASREGGASSYGYTF. The CDR3 DNA reads as TGTGCCAGCAGGGAAGGTGGGGCGAGTTCCTATGGCTACACCTTC. The chain combines TRBV6-6 with TRBJ1-2, with a weak D call TRBD1 (5 bases). V shed 6 bases and J shed 4 bases, with 18 bases lying between them. From germline, CDR1 is MNHNY and CDR2 SVGAGI (reference sequence). This CDR3 is built from 15 residues.